This T cell receptor (delta chain) stems from a study of gamma-delta T cells after stem cell transplantation (dated by TCRdb to about 2016). Concerning this clone itself: No cognate antigen has been identified for it. Per-base quality was not reported, and no clone a single base away is much larger than it.

The protocol used for the library was RT-PCR. Data came from an Illumina MiSeq. TCRdb reprocessed the public data with the CATT caller; entries with the same nucleotide sequence were combined afterwards. This sample gives fewer than 3,000 delta-chain clones in total; 2.5% to 3% of them show up just once. The top ten hold 20% to 25% of the sample. The CDR3, from cysteine to phenylalanine, totals 19 residues. CDR3 DNA is the only sequence kept; it has 57 bases, read in frame from the first base. The germline V gene encodes CDR1 GEAIGNYY and CDR2 EKD. Compared with germline, V lacks 1 base and J lacks 1 base; bases without a gene match: 17.

The source is a human donor. It is not recorded whose cells these are; they may come from a transplant donor. Source material: gamma-delta T cells. In this chain, TRDV2 is recombined with TRDJ1; 7 of the junction bases match TRDD3. The base sequence is TGTGCCTGTGACACTTTGACAACCGCTGGGGGCCCTTCCACCGATAAACTCATCTTT. Its protein product is CACDTLTTAGGPSTDKLIF.